This TCR beta chain was identified during a study of shared clonotypes between healthy human individuals (dated by TCRdb to between 2020 and 2021). In terms of the full investigation: A couple of women and a few men aged 18 to 49 years were included in the cohort. Per donor, three plates each were used for CD4 naive and CD4 memory, two for CD8 naive, and one for CD8 memory. Blood TCR repertoires of about 5 healthy adults were deeply sequenced to estimate repertoire size and the extent of clonotype sharing between individuals. Different laboratories and diverse techniques were used to prepare libraries and sequence TCR repertoires, to increase sequencing depth and limit assay-specific biases. Between about 0.8 and 8.9 billion PBMCs per donor were obtained by leukapheresis.

Here is what the overall study found, with its caveats: Naive subsets generally had larger estimated clonotype richness than memory subsets. Based on pairwise subsampling, the degree of clonotype sharing among donors was expected to be affected by sequencing depth. Compared with non-shared clonotypes, the clonotypes found in all four sorted-subset donors had higher generation probabilities. Only blood was sampled, and tissue TCR repertoires likely differ from those in blood. The genetic and exposure-history diversity represented was limited by the small number of donors. Across a few donors, approximately 5% of naive CD4, around 3.5% of naive CD8, 2.3% of memory CD4, and about 0.4% of memory CD8 clonotypes were shared. Rarefaction of sorted-subset datasets indicated incomplete sequencing despite the large sequencing depth.

Donors were healthy HIV-negative adults with no recently reported acute infections or vaccinations. All donors were Caucasian adults living in Nashville, Tennessee, USA. CD4+ T cells were enriched through magnetic negative selection, after which naive cells were positively selected on CD45RA and the remaining negative fraction served as the memory subset. Blood was obtained by leukapheresis, after which PBMCs were separated by Ficoll-Histopaque density gradient centrifugation and cryopreserved in liquid nitrogen vapor phase. Purity and quantity of every magnetically sorted T cell population were checked by analytical flow cytometry. Genomic DNA was isolated from each sorted fraction and quantified by UV absorbance on a Nanodrop 2000c. Using the deep immunoSEQ assay, TCR CDR3 regions were amplified from genomic DNA by multiplex PCR. Genomic DNA extracted from each cell subset was distributed evenly over all wells of several immunoSEQ 96-well plates, and each plate served as one replicate. Each replicate PCR for sorted subsets received around 210 ng genomic DNA, equal to 28,000 or so T cell genomes. Purified libraries were measured with a Qubit 3.0 fluorometer, size-checked on a Bioanalyzer 2100, and measured again with the KAPA Library Quantification kit. Each immunoSEQ 96-well plate was sequenced on its own single-read 150-cycle Illumina NextSeq 550 flow cell. The authors processed their data as follows. Because the immunoSEQ output held only junctional sequences and lacked quality scores, the filtering could not match the filtering applied to full-length reads. To assign V/J genes and CDR3, sequences were annotated using PyIR, a Python wrapper for IgBLAST v1.9, with IMGT germline references. Reads were filtered out if the reads had weak V/J assignments (E-value above 1e-6), no CDR3, stop codons, out-of-frame junctions, or ambiguous translated residues. A V3J clonotype was defined by an identical inferred V gene, J gene, and CDR3 amino acid sequence. Percentage overlap between repertoires was computed as shared unique clonotypes divided by the size of the smaller repertoire. RTK rarefaction, the Chao1 estimator, and Recon v2.1 estimates of unobserved clonotypes were used to assess repertoire richness. Generation probabilities were computed with OLGA for all TCRbeta clonotypes obtained by the gDNA method from several donors. TCRdb holds this immuneACCESS table with in-frame rearrangements only. Some clones are missing; in checked studies, unresolved V genes explain under half, and the rest has no known cause. That table supplies the V and J calls and clone size; D and trimming were determined from the DNA. The sample has about 360,000 clones on record, over 70% of them singletons. The biggest ten clones account for around 9.3% of the sample.

Turning to this clone: There is no known antigen for this receptor. No base-level quality is on record; no much larger clone is a single base apart.

Cut back by 1 base and 3 bases, the V and J ends lie 6 bases apart. CDR3 length: 13 amino acids, cysteine to phenylalanine. CDR3 DNA is the only sequence kept; it has 39 bases, read in frame from the first base. CDR1 and CDR2 are drawn from the germline V gene: SNHLY, FYNNEI. The clonotype originates from a man aged 25 to 45 in good health. Material for sequencing was memory CD4+ T cells sorted from blood. The cell subset or site label of this sample denotes: CD45RA-negative fraction. Rearrangement joined TRBV2 to TRBJ2-5; the D gene cannot be resolved beyond TRBD1 or TRBD2, each matching 5 bases. This receptor carries the CDR3 CASSEVGEETQYF. In nucleotides, the sequence is TGTGCCAGCAGTGAAGTGGGGGAAGAGACCCAGTACTTC.